This T cell receptor beta chain was captured in a study of blood T cell repertoires in COVID-19. On the study more broadly: Specimens from acute and convalescent COVID-19 originated in the United States, Italy and Spain.

The CDR3 spans 13 residues. V was clipped by 1 base and J by 15 bases; unmatched bases: 8. Germline V gives CDR1 SGHAT, CDR2 FQNNGV. Clones were read by immunoSEQ multiplex PCR, and TCRdb kept only the in-frame ones, dropping some. The data show over 120,000 clones, around 81% seen once. Sequences were obtained from peripheral blood. The chain uses TRBV11-2 and TRBJ1-4; 7 nucleotides agree with TRBD1. This TCR derives from a human donor in a cohort sampled during active COVID-19. This CDR3 is CASSLARDRELFF. CDR3 bases: TGTGCCAGCAGCTTAGCTCGGGACAGAGAGTTGTTTTTT. The variable domain in full, with the rest retrieved from reference TRBV11-2 and TRBJ1-4, is EAGVAQSPRYKIIEKRQSVAFWCNPISGHATLYWYQQILGQGPKLLIQFQNNGVVDDSQLPKDRFSAERLKGVDSTLKIQPAKLEDSAVYLCASSLARDRELFFGSGTQLSVL.